The present T cell receptor beta chain was sequenced within a study of blood T cell repertoires in COVID-19. Original data processing: Amplification from reference gene primers served as the basis for estimated nucleated cell counts. TCRdb keeps only in-frame clones here, not all; method: immunoSEQ multiplex PCR. D and trimming were read from the DNA, whereas the V and J calls and clone size are those reported in that table. The repertoire holds 130,000 or so clones, with 85% to 90% as singletons. From germline, CDR1 is SGHRS and CDR2 YFSETQ. CDR3 length: 16 amino acids. V was clipped by 4 bases and J by 2 bases; unmatched bases: 8.

The chain combines TRBV5-1 with TRBJ1-1; 10 bases match TRBD1. The TCR originated in a woman in her sixties with acute or convalescent COVID-19. The material sequenced was peripheral blood. The CDR3 bases are TGCGCCAGCAGCCCCGGACAGGGGGATGGCAACACTGAAGCTTTCTTT. Translation: CASSPGQGDGNTEAFF.